The 28 T cell receptor beta chains reported below all come from one sample, sequenced in a study of cytomegalovirus exposure and HLA in healthy donors. Researchers ran the PCR with 60 Vbeta and 13 Jbeta primers. Assay: immunoSEQ multiplex PCR; the TCRdb copy retains only in-frame clones and omits some. The profile shows fewer than 200,000 clones, less than 85% of them singletons. The sequenced sample consisted of PBMCs. All receptors come from a male donor in good health and CMV-seronegative.

Details on this clone: An end of the junction differs from the germline gene, which may be a read error. The chain joins TRBV25-1 to TRBJ1-1, with TRBD1 as a possible D gene (5 bases). CDR1 and CDR2 (germline): MGHDK, SYGVNS. CDR3 length equals 14 residues. CDR3 region: CASRESGGNTEAFF. In nucleotides, the CDR3 is TGTGCCAGCAGGGAATCCGGGGGGAACACTGAAGCTTTCTTT.

V usage is TRBV21-1 and J usage is TRBJ2-7; the table's D gene call, TRBD2, was not cross checked with the DNA. TRBV21-1 is a documented pseudogene. This CDR3 comprises 19 residues. CDR3 in amino acids: CAIQTLGLAGGTHSHEQYF. CDR3 sequence (DNA): TGTGCCATCCAGACCCTAGGACTAGCGGGGGGGACCCATTCCCACGAGCAGTACTTC.

V gene TRBV19 combines with J gene TRBJ2-3, with a weak D call TRBD1 (6 bases). V dropped 0 bases and J dropped 2 bases, with 15 bases sitting between them. There are 17 residues in the CDR3. From germline, CDR1 is LNHDA and CDR2 SQIVND (reference sequence). This chain's CDR3 is CASSIEGAGFLTDTQYF. The CDR3 DNA sequence: TGTGCCAGTAGTATAGAGGGGGCCGGATTTCTCACAGATACGCAGTATTTT.

This rearrangement joins TRBV5-1 to TRBJ2-5; 7 bases agree with TRBD2. The DNA end favors TRBJ2-7, so the J call may be wrong. This CDR3 region has 15 residues. Per germline, CDR1 SGHRS and CDR2 YFSETQ. For the CDR3, the DNA is TGCGCCAGCAGCTTGGGCGGGGGTTTGGCCTACGAGCAGTACTTC. This codes for CASSLGGGLAYEQYF.

The chain employs TRBV30 and TRBJ1-1, with D possibly matching TRBD1 (5 bases). Trimming shortened V by 3 bases and J by 11 bases, and 13 bases separated the two germline ends. The CDR3 runs to 11 residues. The germline gives CDR1 GTSNPN, CDR2 SVGIG (reference sequence). The CDR3: CAWRATQDAFF. CDR3 bases: TGTGCCTGGAGGGCAACACAGGACGCTTTCTTT.

The rearrangement uses TRBV19 and TRBJ2-5, with a weak D call TRBD1 (6 bases). CDR1 is LNHDA, CDR2 SQIVND, per germline (reference sequence). Deletions cut 8 bases from V and 5 bases from J, with 12 bases between. This CDR3 has 12 amino acids. CDR3 DNA: TGTGCCAGTGGACAGACGAGGGAGACCCAGTACTTC. Its translation is CASGQTRETQYF. The complete variable domain, with remaining parts taken from reference TRBV19 and TRBJ2-5, reads DGGITQSPKYLFRKEGQNVTLSCEQNLNHDAMYWYRQDPGQGLRLIYYSQIVNDFQKGDIAEGYSVSREKKESFPLTVTSAQKNPTAFYLCASGQTRETQYFGPGTRLLVL.

CDR3 in amino acids: CASSRDRRELFF. CDR3 sequence (DNA): TGTGCCAGCTCACGGGACAGAAGGGAGCTGTTTTTT. The rearrangement uses TRBV18 and TRBJ2-2, with 7 bases that match TRBD1. The length of the CDR3 is 12 residues. Germline V gene lookup returns CDR1 KGHSH and CDR2 LQKENI. Trimming took 4 bases from V and 9 from J; bases not matched to a gene: 2.

This clone was counted a few times. The chain has TRBV30 and TRBJ2-2; 8 bases fit TRBD2. Looked up from germline, CDR1 is GTSNPN and CDR2 is SVGIG (reference sequence). With 4 bases clipped from V and 10 bases from J, the junction kept 23 bases outside the gene matches. CDR3 size: 18 residues. DNA of the CDR3: TGTGCCTGGACATCCTCGGTAATAGCGGGATTATCCTGGAAGGAGCTGTTTTTT. Its translation is CAWTSSVIAGLSWKELFF. The full variable domain, rest sourced from reference TRBV30 and TRBJ2-2, is SQTIHQWPATLVQPVGSPLSLECTVEGTSNPNLYWYRQAAGRGLQLLFYSVGIGQISSEVPQNLSASRPQDRQFILSSKKLLLSDSGFYLCAWTSSVIAGLSWKELFFGEGSRLTVL.

This chain connects TRBV4-3 to TRBJ2-7; 10 bases are a match to TRBD2. The V gene's germline CDR1 is LGHNA and CDR2 YSLEER. CDR3 size: 19 residues. V lost 4 bases to trimming and J lost 6 bases; unmatched junction nucleotides: 21. Here the CDR3 reads CASSLGQGVGSGRAGEQYF. For the CDR3, the DNA is TGCGCCAGCAGCCTGGGGCAGGGGGTGGGGAGCGGGAGGGCCGGCGAGCAGTACTTC.

The rearrangement uses TRBV19 and TRBJ2-1; 9 bases line up with TRBD1. CDR1 and CDR2 (germline): LNHDA, SQIVND (reference sequence). V was pared by 4 bases and J by 4 bases, with 5 bases of the junction left unmatched. This CDR3 region has 15 residues. This CDR3 reads CASSRTGVGYNEQFF. The DNA for the CDR3 is TGTGCCAGTAGTAGGACAGGGGTGGGGTACAATGAGCAGTTCTTC.

This clone was seen only a few times. The J gene is TRBJ2-1, the V gene TRBV7-3, with 13 bases identical to TRBD2. CDR3 length: 15 amino acids. Germline V CDR1 and CDR2: SGHTA, FQGTGA. V dropped 5 bases and J dropped 9; count of bases not matched to a gene: 7. The DNA of the CDR3 is TGTGCCAGCAGCCCCAGGACTAGCGGGAGTCGTGAGCAGTTCTTC. Protein: CASSPRTSGSREQFF.

The rearrangement links TRBV9 to TRBJ1-2; no clear D. Germline assignment: CDR1 SGDLS and CDR2 YYNGEE. V lost 0 bases and J 4 bases, leaving 4 bases between the germline ends. There are 12 residues in the CDR3. CDR3 bases: TGTGCCAGCAGCGTAGGCAGCTATGGCTACACCTTC. Translated: CASSVGSYGYTF.

Only one count was recorded for this clone. The V and J genes are TRBV7-9 and TRBJ2-1, with 10 bases fitting TRBD2. The CDR3 extends over 15 amino acids. J was trimmed by 3 bases and V by 4 bases; bases with no gene match: 3. CDR1 SEHNR and CDR2 FQNEAQ come from the germline V gene (reference sequence). The CDR3 DNA follows: TGTGCCAGCAGCTCTGGACTAGCGGTCTACAATGAGCAGTTCTTC. Its protein is CASSSGLAVYNEQFF.

This clone appeared a single time. This sequence joins TRBV21-1 and TRBJ2-7; TRBD2, as called in the table, went unchecked against the DNA. TRBV21-1 is a pseudogene segment. CDR3 length: 19 residues. CDR3 nucleotides: TGTGCCAGCAGCAAAGACATTTCCACCGGGACTAGTGGTTCCTACGAGCAGTACTTC. It yields the protein CASSKDISTGTSGSYEQYF.

This clone was found once. DNA of the CDR3: TGTGCCAGCAGCGTAGATCCCCCGGGGGGGCCCACAGATACGCAGTATTTT. This encodes CASSVDPPGGPTDTQYF. The chain is built from TRBV9 and TRBJ2-3, with 8 nucleotides matching TRBD2. With 0 bases clipped from V and 2 bases from J, the junction kept 8 bases outside the gene matches. The CDR3 is made up of 17 amino acids. Germline V gives CDR1 SGDLS, CDR2 YYNGEE.

The rearrangement links TRBV5-1 to TRBJ1-3; weak D call: TRBD1 (6 bases). This CDR3 has 14 residues. Germline CDR1 and CDR2: SGHRS and YFSETQ. V lost 1 base and J 4 bases, leaving 9 bases between the germline ends. This CDR3 is CASSLTGLGNTIYF. CDR3 sequence (DNA): TGCGCCAGCAGCTTGACAGGGTTAGGAAACACCATATATTTT.

The J gene is TRBJ2-2, the V gene TRBV7-3, with 10 bases fitting TRBD2. The length of the CDR3 is 16 residues. From germline, CDR1 is SGHTA and CDR2 FQGTGA. The junction had 4 bases not matched to a gene; V was cut back by 2 bases and J by 4 bases. The CDR3 bases are TGTGCCAGCAGCTTACTAGCGGGAGAGGGCACCGGGGAGCTGTTTTTT. Translation gives CASSLLAGEGTGELFF.

The J gene is TRBJ2-5, the V gene TRBV5-1, with TRBD2 matching over 9 bases. V gave up 6 bases and J gave up 4 bases; unmatched junction bases: 10. The CDR3 consists of 15 residues. Germline V gene lookup returns CDR1 SGHRS and CDR2 YFSETQ. The CDR3 DNA reads as TGCGCCAGCACCATACTAGCGGGTGGTTTAGAGACCCAGTACTTC. This translates into CASTILAGGLETQYF.

The chain links TRBV29-1 to TRBJ1-5; D perhaps matches TRBD1 (6 bases). This CDR3 has 13 amino acids. Trimming removed 5 bases at V and 3 bases at J, with 11 bases between. CDR1 SQVTM and CDR2 ANQGSEA come from the germline V gene. CDR3 coding DNA: TGCAGCGTTCAACAGGGCCTCAATCAGCCCCAGCATTTT. Translation: CSVQQGLNQPQHF. The full variable domain, completed using reference TRBV29-1 and TRBJ1-5, is SAVISQKPSRDICQRGTSLTIQCQVDSQVTMMFWYRQQPGQSLTLIATANQGSEATYESGFVIDKFPISRPNLTFSTLTVSNMSPEDSSIYLCSVQQGLNQPQHFGDGTRLSIL.

Only a few counts were recorded for this clone. The chain uses TRBV28 and TRBJ2-2; 8 bases are shared with TRBD1. V gave up 6 bases and J gave up 1 base; unmatched junction bases: 10. CDR3 length equals 17 residues. Germline-derived CDR1 and CDR2 are MDHEN and SYDVKM. The CDR3 reads CASRPTTGTGNTGELFF. CDR3 DNA sequence: TGTGCCAGCAGACCCACAACCGGGACAGGGAACACCGGGGAGCTGTTTTTT.

The gene calls are TRBV10-3 and TRBJ1-2; TRBD1 matches 8 bases. The CDR3 is 14 amino acids. Losses at the gene ends were 3 bases for V and 8 bases for J; bases not matched to a gene: 8. Germline values: CDR1 ENHRY, CDR2 SYGVKD. The CDR3 region is CAISELRTGYGYTF. CDR3 nucleotide sequence: TGTGCCATCAGTGAATTAAGGACAGGGTACGGCTACACCTTC.

The chain links TRBV5-4 to TRBJ1-2, with D unresolved. Trimming stripped 0 bases from V and 4 bases from J, with 10 bases between. The CDR3 is 14 amino acids. Germline lookup yields CDR1 SGHNT and CDR2 YYREEE (reference sequence). The CDR3 DNA is TGTGCCAGCAGCTTGGGCGGTGCATCCTATGGCTACACCTTC. As protein: CASSLGGASYGYTF.

This CDR3 is CASSLEDSSSYNEQFF. For the CDR3, the DNA is TGTGCCAGCAGCTTAGAGGACTCAAGCTCCTACAATGAGCAGTTCTTC. The chain has TRBV11-2 and TRBJ2-1, with a possible D match to TRBD2 (5 bases). The CDR3 spans 16 residues. V was clipped by 0 bases and J by 0 bases, with 9 bases between them. The germline V gene encodes CDR1 SGHAT and CDR2 FQNNGV.

The chain couples TRBV7-6 to TRBJ2-1; 7 positions match TRBD1. The CDR3 loop spans 15 amino acids. V shed 4 bases, J shed 4 bases, and the junction held 7 bases outside the gene matches. Germline values: CDR1 SGHVS, CDR2 FNYEAQ. The CDR3 reads CASSYGDREYNEQFF. In DNA form, the CDR3 reads TGTGCCAGCAGCTACGGAGACAGGGAGTACAATGAGCAGTTCTTC. The complete variable domain, with remaining parts taken from reference TRBV7-6 and TRBJ2-1, reads GAGVSQSPRYKVTKRGQDVALRCDPISGHVSLYWYRQALGQGPEFLTYFNYEAQQDKSGLPNDRFSAERPEGSISTLTIQRTEQRDSAMYRCASSYGDREYNEQFFGPGTRLTVL.

This clone was seen more than once but under ten times. The chain couples TRBV5-1 to TRBJ2-5; 9 bases align to TRBD2. This CDR3 is built from 15 residues. V was pared by 4 bases and J by 2 bases, with 6 bases of the junction left unmatched. CDR1 is SGHRS and CDR2 is YFSETQ in the germline V gene. The DNA for the CDR3 is TGCGCCAGCAGCCCCGGGACTAGCATACAAGAGACCCAGTACTTC. Protein product: CASSPGTSIQETQYF. The complete variable domain, with remaining parts taken from reference TRBV5-1 and TRBJ2-5, reads KAGVTQTPRYLIKTRGQQVTLSCSPISGHRSVSWYQQTPGQGLQFLFEYFSETQRNKGNFPGRFSGRQFSNSRSEMNVSTLELGDSALYLCASSPGTSIQETQYFGPGTRLLVL.

The chain is built from TRBV25-1 and TRBJ2-1; D is ambiguous. V lost 5 bases to trimming and J lost 8 bases, with 7 bases between them. This CDR3 spans 11 amino acids. Germline V gives CDR1 MGHDK, CDR2 SYGVNS. CDR3: CASSYFDEQFF. The CDR3 coding sequence is TGTGCCAGCAGTTATTTCGATGAGCAGTTCTTC.

The chain couples TRBV14 to TRBJ1-3; D call uncertain. The CDR3 contains 16 residues. Germline V CDR1 and CDR2: SGHDN, FVKESK. V was shortened by 2 bases and J by 2 bases, with 13 bases between the two germline ends. CDR3 in DNA: TGTGCCAGCAGCCAAATGGGGAGAAACGCTGGAAACACCATATATTTT. The encoded protein is CASSQMGRNAGNTIYF.

The chain employs TRBV11-3 and TRBJ2-7; 8 bases agree with TRBD1. The germline V gene encodes CDR1 SGHNT and CDR2 YENEEA. V trimming: 1 base; J trimming: 4 bases; junction bases outside the gene matches: 12. The CDR3 is made up of 17 amino acids. DNA of the CDR3: TGTGCCAGCAGCTTAGCCTCACCCCGACAGGGGTCTTACGAGCAGTACTTC. The encoded protein is CASSLASPRQGSYEQYF.